The 20 T cell receptor beta chains below were found in one sample sequenced in a study of vaccination effects on CD4 cells after COVID-19. Their cognate antigens are unknown. TCRdb's table, derived via immunoSEQ multiplex PCR, lists solely in-frame clones and lacks some. Here the sample spans over 45,000 clones, 70% being singletons. The ViraFEST assay expanded antigen-specific CD4+ T cells with viral peptide pools before sequencing. When around ten days of culture had elapsed, CD4+ T cells were isolated. In the vaccine recipients, nucleocapsid antibodies were negative and there was no prior SARS-CoV-2 infection. The source was CD4+ T cells from PBMCs cultured with SARS-CoV-2 spike peptides, collected before COVID-19 vaccination. The receptor source for this set is a human donor who received a COVID-19 vaccine.

The rearrangement joins TRBV18 to TRBJ2-5; 8 nucleotides agree with TRBD2. The CDR3 covers 16 residues. Trimming cost V 0 bases and J 5 bases; bases outside gene matches: 8. Germline V gene lookup returns CDR1 KGHSH and CDR2 LQKENI. The CDR3 nucleotides are TGTGCCAGCTCACCACCTCGGCGGGAGGTAGGGGAGACCCAGTACTTC. Its protein is CASSPPRREVGETQYF.

The rearrangement uses TRBV3-1 (or the pseudogene TRBV3-2) and TRBJ2-7; D unclear. The germline V and J ends were trimmed by 1 base and 4 bases, with 2 bases remaining between them. Germline lookup yields CDR1 LGHDT and CDR2 YNNKEL (reference sequence). This CDR3 has 11 amino acids. DNA for the CDR3: TGTGCCAGCAGCCAAGGGTACGAGCAGTACTTC. Encoded protein: CASSQGYEQYF.

This chain connects TRBV5-1 to TRBJ2-3; 8 nucleotides line up with TRBD2. V lost 2 bases to trimming and J lost 5 bases; unmatched junction nucleotides: 7. The V gene's germline CDR1 is SGHRS and CDR2 YFSETQ. The CDR3 is 15 residues long. CDR3 residues: CASSFRGGSVDTQYF. The CDR3 DNA reads as TGCGCCAGCAGCTTTCGGGGGGGCTCTGTAGATACGCAGTATTTT.

The chain couples TRBV5-1 to TRBJ2-5; 7 bases are a match to TRBD1. Germline V lookup: CDR1 SGHRS, CDR2 YFSETQ. CDR3 length equals 16 residues. V was pared by 2 bases and J by 1 base, with 8 bases of the junction left unmatched. CDR3 DNA sequence: TGCGCCAGCAGCTTTGGATCCCGGGACAGCCAAGAGACCCAGTACTTC. Translated, it gives CASSFGSRDSQETQYF.

The rearrangement uses TRBV5-4 and TRBJ1-6; TRBD1 aligns across 8 bases. Per the germline V gene, CDR1 is SGHNT and CDR2 is YYREEE (reference sequence). CDR3 length: 16 residues. The V gene end was trimmed by 0 bases and the J gene end by 6 bases; junction bases not matched to a gene: 5. The CDR3 bases are TGTGCCAGCAGCTTGGACGGCAGGGGGCTTAATTCACCCCTCCACTTT. It is translated as CASSLDGRGLNSPLHF.

The chain joins TRBV4-3 to TRBJ2-2, with 7 bases matching TRBD1. CDR1 and CDR2 (germline): LGHNA, YSLEER. The CDR3 runs 13 residues. V gave up 6 bases and J gave up 6 bases; unmatched junction bases: 4. The CDR3 reads CASRRTGAGELFF. CDR3 bases: TGCGCCAGCAGGCGAACAGGGGCCGGGGAGCTGTTTTTT.

The sample holds a few counts of this clone. The chain carries TRBV7-5 and TRBJ2-2. TRBV7-5 is classified as a pseudogene. The length of the CDR3 is 16 residues. CDR3 nucleotide sequence: TGTGCCAGAAGCTTCATACAGGGAGGAGGTGCCGGGGAGCTGTTTTTT. This translates into CARSFIQGGGAGELFF.

The chain is built from TRBV30 and TRBJ2-7; 10 nucleotides align to TRBD2. The CDR3 has 13 residues. With V trimmed by 4 bases and J by 4 bases, 4 bases remained unmatched. CDR1 GTSNPN and CDR2 SVGIG come from the germline V gene (reference sequence). The DNA for the CDR3 is TGTGCCTGGATGTCTAGCGGGAGTTACGAGCAGTACTTC. Translated, it gives CAWMSSGSYEQYF.

The chain employs TRBV25-1 and TRBJ2-7; D is uncertain. The CDR3 is 12 residues long. Trimming shortened V by 2 bases and J by 2 bases, and 4 bases separated the two germline ends. CDR1 and CDR2 (germline): MGHDK, SYGVNS. The CDR3 loop is CASSELTYEQYF. For the CDR3, the DNA is TGTGCCAGCAGTGAACTAACCTACGAGCAGTACTTC.

The chain links TRBV4-1 to TRBJ1-1; D remains ambiguous. The V gene lost 4 bases and the J gene lost 1 base, with 22 bases spanning the gap. Germline V gene data show CDR1 as MGHRA and CDR2 as YSYEKL. There are 18 residues in the CDR3. The CDR3 nucleotides are TGCGCCAGCAGCCCCCGGACGTGGTACCGGCAGGCGAACACTGAAGCTTTCTTT. This encodes CASSPRTWYRQANTEAFF.

This chain joins TRBV9 and TRBJ2-5; 9 positions agree with TRBD2. CDR1 and CDR2 (germline): SGDLS, YYNGEE. V was clipped by 2 bases and J by 2 bases; unmatched bases: 10. This CDR3 has 17 amino acids. CDR3: CASSVGSGRTGQETQYF. CDR3 DNA: TGTGCCAGCAGCGTTGGTAGCGGGAGAACGGGGCAAGAGACCCAGTACTTC.

This clone was seen a handful of times. The chain uses TRBV11-2 and TRBJ2-7; D perhaps matches TRBD1 (7 bases). Trimming removed 1 base at V and 3 bases at J, with 22 bases between. Germline lookup yields CDR1 SGHAT and CDR2 FQNNGV. This CDR3 region has 18 residues. The chain's CDR3 is CASSLVAGGVGGIYEQYF. The CDR3 DNA sequence: TGTGCCAGCAGCTTAGTTGCAGGGGGAGTCGGGGGCATCTACGAGCAGTACTTC.

This rearrangement joins TRBV24-1 to TRBJ2-3, with TRBD2 matching 11 bases. The CDR3 runs 15 residues. The junction had 8 bases not matched to a gene; V was cut back by 9 bases and J by 4 bases. Germline V gene sequence: CDR1 KGHDR, CDR2 SFDVKD. The CDR3 here is CATRPTSGIPDTQYF. As DNA, the CDR3 is TGTGCCACCCGGCCGACTAGCGGGATTCCAGATACGCAGTATTTT.

This clone was counted only a few times. The chain links TRBV20-1 to TRBJ2-3; D gene unclear. Germline CDR1 is DFQATT and CDR2 is SNEGSKA (reference sequence). V was pared by 8 bases and J by 4 bases, with 10 bases between. CDR3 size: 11 residues. CDR3 in amino acids: CSPARPDTQYF. For the CDR3, the DNA is TGCAGTCCCGCCCGGCCAGATACGCAGTATTTT.

This clone was seen more than once but under ten times. This rearrangement joins TRBV6-5 to TRBJ1-5; no clear D. The V gene lost 4 bases and the J gene lost 4 bases, with 14 bases spanning the gap. Germline V gives CDR1 MNHEY, CDR2 SVGAGI. The CDR3 contains 15 residues. The DNA of the CDR3 is TGTGCCAGCAGTTTGGGTACACTCTCTAATCAGCCCCAGCATTTT. Translated, it gives CASSLGTLSNQPQHF.

V is TRBV25-1 and J is TRBJ1-1; 8 bases agree with TRBD1. The junction had 8 bases not matched to a gene; V was cut back by 5 bases and J by 6 bases. The CDR3 contains 14 residues. In germline, CDR1 is MGHDK, CDR2 SYGVNS. Here the CDR3 DNA reads TGTGCCAGCAGTCCAATCGGGGGACAGGCTGAAGCTTTCTTT. Residues: CASSPIGGQAEAFF.

This chain connects TRBV6-5 to TRBJ2-7; D may be TRBD1 (5 bases). V dropped 4 bases and J dropped 2 bases, with 9 bases sitting between them. The CDR3 sequence is 13 residues long. Germline V gives CDR1 MNHEY, CDR2 SVGAGI. CDR3 nucleotides: TGTGCCAGCAGTTCGACAGACCCCTACGAGCAGTACTTC. Residues: CASSSTDPYEQYF.

The genes are TRBV6-5 and TRBJ1-2; D unresolved. Germline V CDR1 and CDR2: MNHEY, SVGAGI. This CDR3 is built from 12 residues. V was pared by 6 bases and J by 3 bases, with 8 bases between. This CDR3 is CASSTGHYGYTF. CDR3 nucleotides: TGTGCCAGCAGCACCGGACACTATGGCTACACCTTC.

This chain links TRBV5-4 with TRBJ1-1; 8 bases agree with TRBD1. The CDR3 has 13 amino acids. Germline CDR1 is SGHNT and CDR2 is YYREEE (reference sequence). V was pared by 3 bases and J by 4 bases, with 2 bases of the junction left unmatched. CDR3 loop: CASSSGTGTEAFF. In nucleotides, the CDR3 is TGTGCCAGCAGCTCCGGGACAGGCACTGAAGCTTTCTTT. Together with reference TRBV5-4 and TRBJ1-1, the CDR3 gives the full variable domain: ETGVTQSPTHLIKTRGQQVTLRCSSQSGHNTVSWYQQALGQGPQFIFQYYREEENGRGNFPPRFSGLQFPNYSSELNVNALELDDSALYLCASSSGTGTEAFFGQGTRLTVV.

This clone was seen more than once but under ten times. This chain uses TRBV3-1 (or the pseudogene TRBV3-2) with TRBJ2-7; 8 nucleotides agree with TRBD2. V lost 5 bases and J lost 3; bases outside the gene matches: 6. The V gene's germline CDR1 is LGHDT and CDR2 YNNKEL (reference sequence). This CDR3 contains 14 residues. In DNA, the CDR3 is TGTGCCAGCAGCTTGACTAGCGAGTACTACGAGCAGTACTTC. Translation: CASSLTSEYYEQYF.